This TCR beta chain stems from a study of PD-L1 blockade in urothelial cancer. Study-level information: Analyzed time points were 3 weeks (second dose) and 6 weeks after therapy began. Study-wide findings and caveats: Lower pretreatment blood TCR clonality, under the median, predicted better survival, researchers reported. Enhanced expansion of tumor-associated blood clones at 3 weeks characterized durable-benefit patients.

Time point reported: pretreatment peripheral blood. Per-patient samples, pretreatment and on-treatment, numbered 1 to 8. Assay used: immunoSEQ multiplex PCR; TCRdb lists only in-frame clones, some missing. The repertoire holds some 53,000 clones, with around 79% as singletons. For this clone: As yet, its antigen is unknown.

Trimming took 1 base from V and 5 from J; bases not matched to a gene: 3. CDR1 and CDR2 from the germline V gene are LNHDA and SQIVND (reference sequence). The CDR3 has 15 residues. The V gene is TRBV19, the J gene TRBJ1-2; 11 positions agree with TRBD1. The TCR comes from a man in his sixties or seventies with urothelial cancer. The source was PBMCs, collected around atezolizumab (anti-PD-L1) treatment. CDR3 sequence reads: CASSIAGTGGYGYTF. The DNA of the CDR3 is TGTGCCAGTAGTATAGCAGGGACAGGGGGTTATGGCTACACCTTC. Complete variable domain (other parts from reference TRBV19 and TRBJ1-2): DGGITQSPKYLFRKEGQNVTLSCEQNLNHDAMYWYRQDPGQGLRLIYYSQIVNDFQKGDIAEGYSVSREKKESFPLTVTSAQKNPTAFYLCASSIAGTGGYGYTFGSGTRLTVV.